A selection of T cell receptor beta chains follows, all from one sample in a study of T cell changes during pregnancy in multiple sclerosis. Measured with immunoSEQ multiplex PCR; TCRdb has only the in-frame clones, and not every one. The table lists 84,000 or so clones, 85% to 95% of them singletons, with 2% to 2.5% in the top ten. The starting material was peripheral blood, obtained in the third trimester of pregnancy. The source is a female donor with multiple sclerosis, enrolled in a pregnancy study. CDR3s include the opening cysteine and the closing phenylalanine or tryptophan. D genes are given only for firm matches. Part of the rows lack a size; the others show once, few, many or a class for expanded clones.

.	TRBV10-2	once	TRBJ2-1	14	CASSLLGRYNEQFF	TGCGCCAGCAGCCTCTTGGGCAGATACAATGAGCAGTTCTTC
.	TRBV6-6	.	TRBJ1-1	14	CASSRADRNTEAFF	TGTGCCAGCAGTCGGGCAGACAGGAACACTGAAGCTTTCTTT
.	TRBV27	.	TRBJ2-7	13	CASSLLANYEQYF	TGTGCCAGCAGTTTATTGGCCAACTACGAGCAGTACTTC
TRBD2	TRBV7-2	.	TRBJ2-1	13	CASSKSGGAAQFF	TGTGCCAGCAGCAAGAGCGGGGGGGCCGCTCAGTTCTTC
.	TRBV19	.	TRBJ1-6	16	CASSVTRSSYNSPLHF	TGTGCCAGTAGTGTTACGAGGAGCTCCTATAATTCACCCCTCCACTTT
TRBD2	TRBV5-5	.	TRBJ2-3	17	CASSLRLAGGRVDTQYF	TGTGCCAGCAGCCTAAGACTAGCGGGGGGGCGGGTAGATACGCAGTATTTT
TRBD1	TRBV5-8	.	TRBJ1-4	18	CASSLDRGSVATNEKLFF	TGTGCCAGCAGCCTCGACAGGGGATCAGTTGCAACTAATGAAAAACTGTTTTTT
.	TRBV5-6	few	TRBJ1-1	13	CASSLGENTEAFF	TGTGCCAGCAGCTTGGGAGAAAACACTGAAGCTTTCTTT
TRBD1	TRBV4-2	.	TRBJ1-3	16	CATEPGTGTSGNTIYF	TGTGCCACGGAACCGGGGACAGGGACCTCTGGAAACACCATATATTTT
.	TRBV10-3	.	TRBJ2-3	14	CAISELGPPDTQYF	TGTGCCATCAGTGAATTGGGGCCCCCAGATACGCAGTATTTT
TRBD2	TRBV19	once	TRBJ2-1	15	CASSGLAGSYNEQFF	TGTGCCAGTAGTGGTCTAGCGGGAAGCTACAATGAGCAGTTCTTC